The clone carrying this T cell receptor beta chain was detected once. What it binds is not known. The record originates from a study of cytomegalovirus exposure and HLA in healthy donors. Study-level results: It was confirmed in vitro that three of the CMV-associated chains were specific for CMV antigens.

The CDR3 covers 9 residues. The V gene's germline CDR1 is DFQATT and CDR2 SNEGSKA (reference sequence). V was shortened by 3 bases and J by 7 bases, with 3 bases between the two germline ends. Primers included in the PCR were 60 Vbeta and 13 Jbeta primers. Authors' methods: Later, tens of millions of unique TCR beta chains were counted in an analysis, and some 10 million of them were shared. Assay used: immunoSEQ multiplex PCR; TCRdb lists only in-frame clones, some missing. That table gives V, J and clone size, and the DNA gave D and trimming. The sample includes approximately 150,000 clones, approximately 80% of them seen just once.

The receptor was isolated from a male donor in good health and CMV-seronegative. V usage is TRBV20-1 and J usage is TRBJ2-5; D is ambiguous. The sample was PBMCs. The CDR3, as DNA: TGCAGTGCTAGCCGGACCCAGTACTTC. Amino acids: CSASRTQYF.